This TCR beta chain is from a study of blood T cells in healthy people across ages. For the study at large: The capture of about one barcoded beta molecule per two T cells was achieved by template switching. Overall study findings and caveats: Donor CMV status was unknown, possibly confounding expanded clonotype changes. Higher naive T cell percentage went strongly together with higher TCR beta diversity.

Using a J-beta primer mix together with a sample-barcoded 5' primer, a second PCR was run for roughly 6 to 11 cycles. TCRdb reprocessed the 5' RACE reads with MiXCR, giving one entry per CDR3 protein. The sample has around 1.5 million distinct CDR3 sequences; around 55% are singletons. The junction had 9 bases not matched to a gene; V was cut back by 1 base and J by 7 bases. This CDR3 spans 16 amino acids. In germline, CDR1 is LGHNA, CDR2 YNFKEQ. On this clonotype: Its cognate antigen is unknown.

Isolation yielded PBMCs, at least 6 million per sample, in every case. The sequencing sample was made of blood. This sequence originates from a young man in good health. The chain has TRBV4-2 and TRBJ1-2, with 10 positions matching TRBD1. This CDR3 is CASSQGPGQGVGGYTF. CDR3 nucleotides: TGTGCCAGCAGCCAAGGCCCCGGACAGGGGGTTGGTGGCTACACCTTC.